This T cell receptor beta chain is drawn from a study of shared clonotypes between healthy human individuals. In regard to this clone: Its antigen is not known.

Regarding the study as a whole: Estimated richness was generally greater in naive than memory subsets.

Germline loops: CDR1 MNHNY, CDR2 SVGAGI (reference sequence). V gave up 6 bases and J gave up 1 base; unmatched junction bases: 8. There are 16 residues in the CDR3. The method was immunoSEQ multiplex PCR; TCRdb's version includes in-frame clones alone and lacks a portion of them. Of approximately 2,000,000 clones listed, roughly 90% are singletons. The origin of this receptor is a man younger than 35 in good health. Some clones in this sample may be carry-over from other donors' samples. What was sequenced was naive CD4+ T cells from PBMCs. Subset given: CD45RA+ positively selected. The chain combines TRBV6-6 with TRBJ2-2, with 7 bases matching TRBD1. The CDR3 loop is CASRYHQGENTGELFF. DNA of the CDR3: TGTGCCAGCAGATATCATCAGGGGGAGAACACCGGGGAGCTGTTTTTT.